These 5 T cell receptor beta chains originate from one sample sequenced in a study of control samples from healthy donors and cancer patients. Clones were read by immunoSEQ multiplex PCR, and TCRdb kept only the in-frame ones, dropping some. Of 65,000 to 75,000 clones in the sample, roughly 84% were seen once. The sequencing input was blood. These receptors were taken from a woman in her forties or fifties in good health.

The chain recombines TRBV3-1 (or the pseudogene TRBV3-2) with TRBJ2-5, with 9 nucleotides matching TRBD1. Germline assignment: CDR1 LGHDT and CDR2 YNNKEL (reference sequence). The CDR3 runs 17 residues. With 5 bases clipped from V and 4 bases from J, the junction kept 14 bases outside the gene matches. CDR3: CASSEGQSGTGRETQYF. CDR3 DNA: TGTGCCAGCAGCGAGGGCCAGAGTGGGACAGGGCGAGAGACCCAGTACTTC.

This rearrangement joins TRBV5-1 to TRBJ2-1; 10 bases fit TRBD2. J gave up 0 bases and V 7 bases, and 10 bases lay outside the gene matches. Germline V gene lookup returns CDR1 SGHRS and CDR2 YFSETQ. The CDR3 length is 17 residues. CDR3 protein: CASASRLAGSSYNEQFF. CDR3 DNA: TGCGCCAGCGCTTCAAGACTAGCGGGTTCCTCCTACAATGAGCAGTTCTTC.

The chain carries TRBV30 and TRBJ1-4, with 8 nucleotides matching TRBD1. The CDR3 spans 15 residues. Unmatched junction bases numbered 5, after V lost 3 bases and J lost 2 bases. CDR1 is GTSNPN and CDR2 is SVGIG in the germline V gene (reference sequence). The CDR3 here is CAWRGQGATNEKLFF. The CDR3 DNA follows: TGTGCCTGGAGAGGTCAGGGGGCGACTAATGAAAAACTGTTTTTT.

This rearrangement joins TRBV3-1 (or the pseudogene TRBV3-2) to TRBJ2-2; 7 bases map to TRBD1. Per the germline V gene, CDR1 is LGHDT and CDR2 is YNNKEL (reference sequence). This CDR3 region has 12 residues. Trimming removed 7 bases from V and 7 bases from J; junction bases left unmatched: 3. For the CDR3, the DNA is TGTGCCAGCAAACAGGGGAACGGGGAGCTGTTTTTT. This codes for CASKQGNGELFF.

For the CDR3, the DNA is TGTGCCTGGAGTGCTGGACAGAATGAAAAACTGTTTTTT. This encodes CAWSAGQNEKLFF. This rearrangement joins TRBV30 to TRBJ1-4; possible D gene TRBD1, 6 bases. V dropped 1 base and J dropped 5 bases, with 8 bases sitting between them. The CDR3 loop spans 13 amino acids. Germline values: CDR1 GTSNPN, CDR2 SVGIG (reference sequence).